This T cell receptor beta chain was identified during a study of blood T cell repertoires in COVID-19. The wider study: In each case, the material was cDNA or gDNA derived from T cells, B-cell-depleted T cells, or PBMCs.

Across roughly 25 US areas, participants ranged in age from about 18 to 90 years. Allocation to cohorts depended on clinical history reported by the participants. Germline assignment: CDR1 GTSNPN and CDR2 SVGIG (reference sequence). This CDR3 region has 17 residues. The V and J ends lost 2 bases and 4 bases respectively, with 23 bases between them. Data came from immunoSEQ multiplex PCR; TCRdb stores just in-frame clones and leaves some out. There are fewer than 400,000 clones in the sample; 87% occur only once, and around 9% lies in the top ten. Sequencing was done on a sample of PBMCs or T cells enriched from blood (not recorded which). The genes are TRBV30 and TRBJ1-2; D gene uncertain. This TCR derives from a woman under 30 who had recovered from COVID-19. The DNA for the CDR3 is TGTGCCTGGAGTCCAATATTGGGCCCGGAGCGGGCCTATGGCTACACCTTC. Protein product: CAWSPILGPERAYGYTF. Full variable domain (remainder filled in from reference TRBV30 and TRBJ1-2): SQTIHQWPATLVQPVGSPLSLECTVEGTSNPNLYWYRQAAGRGLQLLFYSVGIGQISSEVPQNLSASRPQDRQFILSSKKLLLSDSGFYLCAWSPILGPERAYGYTFGSGTRLTVV.